The 21 T cell receptor beta chains below were found in one sample sequenced in a study of T cell responses to AZD1222 COVID-19 vaccine (dated by TCRdb to about 2021). This sample's time point label indicates: baseline before first vaccination. The library was produced with the immunoSEQ multiplex PCR assay. The clones in this table, taken by TCRdb from immuneACCESS, are in-frame only. Not every clone is retained; where verified, under half of the shortfall comes from an unresolved V gene, and the cause of the rest is unknown. Recorded for this sample are fewer than 100,000 clones; 88% of them occurred a single time. Clones ranked in the top ten supply 15% to 20% of the sample. The sample consisted of peripheral blood, taken on day 0 of AZD1222 vaccination. Every receptor here comes from an adult in good health.

The rearrangement links TRBV12-3 or TRBV12-4 to TRBJ1-6; no clear D gene. CDR3 length: 13 residues. Trimming removed 2 bases at V and 10 bases at J, with 9 bases between. The CDR3 DNA follows: TGTGCCAGCAGTTTACCGCCCGGGTCACCCCTCCACTTT. It yields the protein CASSLPPGSPLHF.

The chain carries TRBV7-6 and TRBJ2-3; no firm D call. Germline V CDR1 and CDR2: SGHVS, FNYEAQ. V gave up 4 bases and J gave up 6 bases, with 14 bases separating them. The CDR3 contains 14 residues. The CDR3 DNA reads as TGTGCCAGCAGCTCGACTTACTCACACGATACGCAGTATTTT. This translates into CASSSTYSHDTQYF.

The chain uses TRBV7-2 and TRBJ2-5; D uncertain. The CDR3 contains 17 residues. Germline CDR1 SGHTA, CDR2 FQGNSA. V dropped 1 base and J dropped 5 bases, with 20 bases sitting between them. The CDR3 DNA reads as TGTGCCAGCAGCTTAGAACCCCAGGCCTCCTTCGGGGAGACCCAGTACTTC. Translated, it gives CASSLEPQASFGETQYF.

The rearrangement uses TRBV6-1 and TRBJ2-6; a weak D match, TRBD1 (5 bases). Trimming took 4 bases from V and 0 from J, leaving 19 bases between them. Germline assignment: CDR1 MNHNS and CDR2 SASEGT. The CDR3 contains 19 residues. CDR3 in DNA: TGTGCCAGCAGTGTAGGGGCTAACGAGAGGATCTCTGGGGCCAACGTCCTGACTTTC. Its translation: CASSVGANERISGANVLTF.

The chain links TRBV7-8 to TRBJ2-6, with D possibly TRBD1 on 5 matching bases. The ends were cut back, 6 bases at V and 0 bases at J, with 12 bases in the middle. The CDR3 has 16 amino acids. The V gene's germline CDR1 is SGHVS and CDR2 FQNEAQ. The DNA of the CDR3 is TGTGCCAGCAGTCGACAGCTCTCCTCTGGGGCCAACGTCCTGACTTTC. Translating it yields CASSRQLSSGANVLTF.

This clone was detected only once. The genes are TRBV28 and TRBJ2-7; 9 nucleotides match TRBD2. CDR1 and CDR2 (germline): MDHEN, SYDVKM. V lost 3 bases and J lost 3; bases outside the gene matches: 9. The CDR3 is made up of 16 amino acids. The CDR3 loop is CASSFRLADLLYEQYF. In DNA form, the CDR3 reads TGTGCCAGCAGTTTTAGACTAGCGGACCTCCTCTACGAGCAGTACTTC.

V is TRBV5-1 and J is TRBJ2-1, with D perhaps matching TRBD2 (6 bases). The germline V and J ends were trimmed by 4 bases and 0 bases, with 14 bases remaining between them. CDR1 and CDR2 (germline): SGHRS, YFSETQ. The CDR3 totals 16 residues. The CDR3 DNA reads as TGCGCCAGCAGCCCTAGCGCCCCGAGCTCCTACAATGAGCAGTTCTTC. As protein: CASSPSAPSSYNEQFF.

The chain couples TRBV6-2 or TRBV6-3 to TRBJ1-2, with D perhaps TRBD1 (6 bases). CDR1 is MNHEY, CDR2 SVGEGT, per germline. The CDR3 has 14 residues. The ends were cut back, 5 bases at V and 0 bases at J, with 10 bases in the middle. The CDR3 sequence is CASSRTVPNYGYTF. The CDR3 DNA reads TGTGCCAGCAGTCGGACAGTCCCTAACTATGGCTACACCTTC.

The chain carries TRBV2 and TRBJ2-5, with no clear D. V dropped 4 bases and J dropped 5 bases, with 14 bases sitting between them. Looked up from germline, CDR1 is SNHLY and CDR2 is FYNNEI. There are 14 residues in the CDR3. The CDR3 sequence is CASSVTTGQETQYF. CDR3 sequence (DNA): TGTGCCAGCAGTGTGACGACCGGCCAGGAGACCCAGTACTTC.

This clone was recorded once. The rearrangement joins TRBV6-5 to TRBJ1-1; D is undetermined. Germline lookup yields CDR1 MNHEY and CDR2 SVGAGI. The CDR3 consists of 14 residues. The ends were cut back, 6 bases at V and 1 base at J, with 12 bases in the middle. This CDR3 reads CASRIGGRNTEAFF. Here the CDR3 DNA reads TGTGCCAGCAGGATCGGTGGAAGGAACACTGAAGCTTTCTTT.

CDR3 nucleotides: TGTGCCAGCAGTCCCGAAGGACAGGGTTACAATGAGCAGTTCTTC. It specifies CASSPEGQGYNEQFF. The V and J genes are TRBV28 and TRBJ2-1; 8 nucleotides line up with TRBD1. V trimming: 5 bases; J trimming: 4 bases; junction bases outside the gene matches: 7. Germline CDR1 reads MDHEN; CDR2 reads SYDVKM. This CDR3 has 15 residues.

The chain employs TRBV5-1 and TRBJ1-6; D uncertain. Trimming removed 0 bases from V and 5 bases from J, with 9 bases in between. Looked up from germline, CDR1 is SGHRS and CDR2 is YFSETQ. The CDR3 length is 15 residues. CDR3 residues: CASSLVPIDNSPLHF. CDR3 nucleotides: TGCGCCAGCAGCTTGGTTCCGATTGATAATTCACCCCTCCACTTT.

This chain connects TRBV24-1 to TRBJ1-2; 7 bases are shared with TRBD1. The ends lost 9 bases at V and 7 bases at J; junction bases unmatched: 7. Germline V CDR1 and CDR2: KGHDR, SFDVKD. The CDR3 loop spans 12 amino acids. CDR3 in DNA: TGTGCCACCGGGCGACAGGGTGGTGGCTACACCTTC. Translation gives CATGRQGGGYTF.

The chain couples TRBV7-3 to TRBJ1-4, with D hard to call. The CDR3 runs 15 residues. Per the germline V gene, CDR1 is SGHTA and CDR2 is FQGTGA. Trimming cost V 5 bases and J 4 bases, with 14 bases left between them. In nucleotides, the CDR3 is TGTGCCAGCAGCCCCTCGGGCGGATATAATGAAAAACTGTTTTTT. Encoded protein: CASSPSGGYNEKLFF.

The chain joins TRBV7-9 to TRBJ2-2, with D perhaps given as TRBD1 or TRBD2 (5 bases each). This CDR3 contains 18 residues. The V gene lost 4 bases and the J gene lost 0 bases, with 18 bases spanning the gap. CDR1 SEHNR and CDR2 FQNEAQ come from the germline V gene (reference sequence). CDR3 sequence: CASSSTKIPTANTGELFF. In DNA, the CDR3 is TGTGCCAGCAGCTCGACTAAAATACCGACAGCGAACACCGGGGAGCTGTTTTTT.

CDR3 in amino acids: CASSPEPSEQYF. DNA of the CDR3: TGTGCCAGTAGTCCGGAACCGAGTGAGCAGTACTTC. V gene TRBV19 combines with J gene TRBJ2-7; D remains ambiguous. With 5 bases removed from V and 7 bases from J, the gap between germline ends came to 12 bases. The CDR3 sequence is 12 residues long. Germline loops: CDR1 LNHDA, CDR2 SQIVND (reference sequence).

This chain links TRBV6-5 with TRBJ1-3, with D unclear. CDR3 length: 14 amino acids. Deletions cut 2 bases from V and 4 bases from J, with 9 bases between. Germline V gene sequence: CDR1 MNHEY, CDR2 SVGAGI. The CDR3: CASSYGQLGNTIYF. In DNA form, the CDR3 reads TGTGCCAGCAGTTACGGGCAGCTCGGAAACACCATATATTTT.

The chain uses TRBV5-1 and TRBJ1-2; 7 positions agree with TRBD1. Trimming removed 3 bases from V and 2 bases from J; junction bases left unmatched: 7. The CDR3 is 15 amino acids. Germline assignment: CDR1 SGHRS and CDR2 YFSETQ. CDR3 bases: TGCGCCAGCAGCTCAACAGGGGTTAGCAACTATGGCTACACCTTC. Translating gives CASSSTGVSNYGYTF.

This chain links TRBV24-1 with TRBJ2-1; D not resolved. The V and J ends lost 1 base and 9 bases respectively, with 6 bases between them. The V gene's germline CDR1 is KGHDR and CDR2 SFDVKD. This CDR3 spans 12 amino acids. This chain's CDR3 is CATSDFVGEQFF. Written as DNA, the CDR3 is TGTGCCACCAGTGATTTCGTGGGTGAGCAGTTCTTC.

The chain links TRBV28 to TRBJ1-1; tentative D call: TRBD1 (5 bases). V lost 2 bases to trimming and J lost 4 bases, with 17 bases between them. CDR1 is MDHEN and CDR2 is SYDVKM in the germline V gene. The CDR3 consists of 16 residues. The chain's CDR3 is CASSLTQTARGTEAFF. As DNA, the CDR3 is TGTGCCAGCAGTTTAACCCAGACAGCACGGGGCACTGAAGCTTTCTTT.

The rearrangement joins TRBV4-2 to TRBJ1-4; TRBD1 matches 7 bases. With 1 base clipped from V and 8 bases from J, the junction kept 10 bases outside the gene matches. Looked up from germline, CDR1 is LGHNA and CDR2 is YNFKEQ. The CDR3 covers 16 residues. CDR3 sequence reads: CASSQAEGGANEKLFF. The CDR3 nucleotides are TGTGCCAGCAGCCAAGCTGAAGGGGGCGCGAACGAAAAACTGTTTTTT.